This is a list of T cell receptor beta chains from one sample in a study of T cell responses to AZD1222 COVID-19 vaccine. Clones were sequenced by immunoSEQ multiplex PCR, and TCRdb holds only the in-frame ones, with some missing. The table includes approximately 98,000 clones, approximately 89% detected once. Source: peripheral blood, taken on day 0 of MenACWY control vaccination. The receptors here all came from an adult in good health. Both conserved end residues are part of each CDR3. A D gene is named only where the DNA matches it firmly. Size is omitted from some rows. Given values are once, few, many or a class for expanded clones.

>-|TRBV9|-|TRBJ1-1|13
CASSVMMNTEAFF
TGTGCCAGCAGCGTAATGATGAACACTGAAGCTTTCTTT
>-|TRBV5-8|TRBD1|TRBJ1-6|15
CASSLGTGGNSPLHF
TGTGCCAGCAGCTTGGGGACAGGGGGAAATTCACCCCTCCACTTT
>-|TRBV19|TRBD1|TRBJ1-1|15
CASRDRGRQGTEAFF
TGTGCCAGTAGGGACAGGGGGCGCCAGGGCACTGAAGCTTTCTTT
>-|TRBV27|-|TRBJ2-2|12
CASSYYTGELFF
TGTGCCAGCAGTTATTACACCGGGGAGCTGTTTTTT
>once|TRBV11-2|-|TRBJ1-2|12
CASSTRGYGYTF
TGTGCCAGCAGCACAAGGGGCTATGGCTACACCTTC
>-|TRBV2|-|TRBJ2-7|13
CASSGVSLQEQYF
TGTGCCAGCAGTGGGGTCAGCCTTCAGGAGCAGTACTTC
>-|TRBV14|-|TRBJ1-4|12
CASSPRNEKLFF
TGTGCCAGCAGCCCTCGGAATGAAAAACTGTTTTTT
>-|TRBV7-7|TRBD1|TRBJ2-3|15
CASSFGRGPGDTQYF
TGTGCTAGCAGCTTCGGCAGGGGGCCTGGAGATACGCAGTATTTT
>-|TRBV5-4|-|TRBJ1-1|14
CASSLGSENTEAFF
TGTGCCAGCAGCTTGGGATCAGAGAACACTGAAGCTTTCTTT
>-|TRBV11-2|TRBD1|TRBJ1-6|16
CASSAKSRDRNSPLHF
TGTGCCAGCAGCGCCAAGTCCCGGGACAGAAATTCACCCCTCCACTTT
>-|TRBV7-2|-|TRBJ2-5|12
CASSLVVQPQYF
TGTGCCAGCAGCTTAGTGGTACAGCCCCAGTACTTC
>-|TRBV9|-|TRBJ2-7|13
CASSKSPEGEQYF
TGTGCCAGCAGCAAGTCCCCGGAAGGGGAGCAGTACTTC
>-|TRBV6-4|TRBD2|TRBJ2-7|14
CAITTGGGLHEQYF
TGTGCCATCACAACCGGGGGGGGTCTACACGAGCAGTACTTC
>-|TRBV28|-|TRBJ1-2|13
CASTLRGPKGYTF
TGTGCCAGCACACTAAGGGGACCCAAGGGCTACACCTTC
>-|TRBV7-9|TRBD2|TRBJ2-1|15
CASSLIAGVANEQFF
TGTGCCAGCAGCTTAATAGCGGGGGTGGCCAATGAGCAGTTCTTC
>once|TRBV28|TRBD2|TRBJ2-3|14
CASSGTSGGDTQYF
TGTGCCAGCAGTGGGACTAGCGGGGGAGATACGCAGTATTTT
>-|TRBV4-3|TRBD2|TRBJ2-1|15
CASSQDLAGGYEQFF
TGCGCCAGCAGCCAAGACCTAGCGGGGGGTTATGAGCAGTTCTTC
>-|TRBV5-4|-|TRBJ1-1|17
CASSLKTLRQENTEAFF
TGTGCCAGCAGCCTAAAAACCTTGAGACAAGAGAACACTGAAGCTTTCTTT
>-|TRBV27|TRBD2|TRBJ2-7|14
CASSPVSGGAEQYF
TGTGCCAGCAGTCCTGTCAGCGGGGGGGCCGAGCAGTACTTC
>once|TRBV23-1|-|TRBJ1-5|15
CASSLDRQEHQPQHF
TGCGCCAGCAGTTTAGACAGGCAGGAGCATCAGCCCCAGCATTTT
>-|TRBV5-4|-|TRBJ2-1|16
CASSLGWLEPDNEQFF
TGTGCCAGCAGCTTGGGGTGGCTAGAACCAGACAATGAGCAGTTCTTC
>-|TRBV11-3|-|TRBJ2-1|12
CASSFQVGEQFF
TGTGCCAGCAGCTTTCAGGTTGGGGAGCAGTTCTTC
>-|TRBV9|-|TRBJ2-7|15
CASSSHPGRSYEQYF
TGTGCCAGCAGCTCCCACCCCGGTCGGTCCTACGAGCAGTACTTC
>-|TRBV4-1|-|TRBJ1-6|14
CASSQGTGNSPLHF
TGCGCCAGCAGCCAAGGGACGGGTAATTCACCCCTCCACTTT
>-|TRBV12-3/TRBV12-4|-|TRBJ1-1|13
CASSKQMNTEAFF
TGTGCCAGCAGTAAACAGATGAACACTGAAGCTTTCTTT
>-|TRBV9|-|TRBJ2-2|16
CASSVTGGAGTGELFF
TGTGCCAGCAGCGTAACTGGTGGGGCGGGAACCGGGGAGCTGTTTTTT
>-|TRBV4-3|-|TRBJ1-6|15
CASSQDQNTGSPLHF
TGCGCCAGCAGCCAAGATCAGAACACCGGCTCACCCCTCCACTTT
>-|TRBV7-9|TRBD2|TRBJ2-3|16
CASSDGTSGVRDTQYF
TGTGCCAGCAGCGATGGGACTAGCGGGGTTAGGGATACGCAGTATTTT
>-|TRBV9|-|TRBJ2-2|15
CASSLYRDDTGELFF
TGTGCCAGCAGCCTTTACAGGGATGACACCGGGGAGCTGTTTTTT
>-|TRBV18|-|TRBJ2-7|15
CASSPPTGSSYEQYF
TGTGCCAGCTCACCCCCGACGGGGAGCTCCTACGAGCAGTACTTC
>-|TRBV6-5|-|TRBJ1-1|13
CASSPPQNTEAFF
TGTGCCAGCAGCCCCCCCCAGAACACTGAAGCTTTCTTT
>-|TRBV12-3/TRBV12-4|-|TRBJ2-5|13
CASSGQGQETQYF
TGTGCCAGCAGTGGGCAGGGCCAAGAGACCCAGTACTTC
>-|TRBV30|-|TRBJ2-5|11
CAWIRSETQYF
TGTGCCTGGATCAGATCAGAGACCCAGTACTTC
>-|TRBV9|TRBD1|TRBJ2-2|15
CASSLWDRNTGELFF
TGTGCCAGCAGCCTCTGGGACAGGAACACCGGGGAGCTGTTTTTT
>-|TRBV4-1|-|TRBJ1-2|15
CASSQVGNTGLSSTF
TGCGCCAGCAGCCAAGTAGGAAACACGGGGTTATCATCGACCTTC
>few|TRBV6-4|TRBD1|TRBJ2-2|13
CASRDRDTGELFF
TGTGCCAGCAGGGACAGGGACACCGGGGAGCTGTTTTTT
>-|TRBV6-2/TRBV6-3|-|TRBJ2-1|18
CASSRSPSVLGLYNEQFF
TGTGCCAGCAGTAGATCCCCGTCAGTGTTAGGATTATACAATGAGCAGTTCTTC
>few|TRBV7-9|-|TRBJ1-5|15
CASSLAGEQKKPQHF
TGTGCCAGCAGCTTAGCTGGGGAGCAGAAGAAGCCCCAGCATTTT
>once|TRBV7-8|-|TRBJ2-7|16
CASSFSGPGRPYEQYF
TGTGCCAGCAGCTTCTCAGGCCCCGGTAGGCCCTACGAGCAGTACTTC
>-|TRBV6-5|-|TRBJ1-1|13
CASNGGMNTEAFF
TGTGCCAGCAATGGGGGGATGAACACTGAAGCTTTCTTT
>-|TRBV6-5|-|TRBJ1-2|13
CASSHTGLGGYTF
TGTGCCAGCAGTCACACAGGGCTAGGTGGCTACACCTTC
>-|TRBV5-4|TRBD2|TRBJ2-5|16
CASSLDSGGALKTQYF
TGTGCCAGCAGCTTGGATAGCGGGGGGGCCCTAAAGACCCAGTACTTC
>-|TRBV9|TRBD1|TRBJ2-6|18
CASSSPGTGSSGANVLTF
TGTGCCAGCAGCTCACCCGGGACAGGGAGCTCTGGGGCCAACGTCCTGACTTTC
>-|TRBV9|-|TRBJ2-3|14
CASSVGETGDTQYF
TGTGCCAGCAGCGTAGGGGAGACAGGAGATACGCAGTATTTT
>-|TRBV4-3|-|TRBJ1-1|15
CASSQAPVRNTEAFF
TGCGCCAGCAGCCAAGCCCCAGTTAGGAACACTGAAGCTTTCTTT
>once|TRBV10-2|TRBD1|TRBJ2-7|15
CASSEPGQGLFEQYF
TGCGCCAGCAGCGAACCGGGACAGGGTCTATTTGAGCAGTACTTC
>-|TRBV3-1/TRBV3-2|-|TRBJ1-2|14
CASGEAGLKYGYTF
TGTGCCAGCGGAGAGGCTGGACTGAAATATGGCTACACCTTC
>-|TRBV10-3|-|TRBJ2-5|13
CAIGPGAGETQYF
TGTGCCATCGGCCCGGGCGCCGGGGAGACCCAGTACTTC
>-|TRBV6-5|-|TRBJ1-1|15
CASIHSGRWNTEAFF
TGTGCCAGCATCCATAGCGGACGGTGGAACACTGAAGCTTTCTTT
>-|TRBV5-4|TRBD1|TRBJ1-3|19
CASSLRQGASPLSGNTIYF
TGTGCCAGCAGCTTAAGACAGGGGGCCTCACCACTCTCTGGAAACACCATATATTTT